This is a list of T cell receptor beta chains from one sample in a study of cytomegalovirus exposure and HLA in healthy donors. The protocol was immunoSEQ multiplex PCR, while the TCRdb copy is restricted to in-frame clones and leaves out a portion. The data contain just over 150,000 clones, about 75% of them singletons. The specimen sequenced was PBMCs. All receptors come from a female donor in good health and CMV-seronegative. Each CDR3 is given with its conserved first and last residue. The D gene is left open where the match is weak. Some rows mark clone size as missing; the rest say once, few, many or name a class of expanded clone.

v_gene	d_gene	j_gene	abundance	CDR3aa	CDR3nt
TRBV25-1	-	TRBJ2-2	-	CASSELSAGKAGELFF	TGTGCCAGCAGTGAATTATCGGCAGGGAAAGCCGGGGAGCTGTTTTTT
TRBV2	TRBD1	TRBJ2-3	-	CASTRQGAFADTQYF	TGTGCCAGCACCCGACAGGGGGCATTCGCAGATACGCAGTATTTT
TRBV5-1	-	TRBJ2-7	-	CASSVSGDEQYF	TGCGCCAGCAGCGTCTCAGGGGACGAGCAGTACTTC
TRBV2	TRBD2	TRBJ2-5	-	CASSGLAGDQETQYF	TGTGCCAGCAGTGGGCTAGCGGGGGACCAAGAGACCCAGTACTTC
TRBV7-9	TRBD2	TRBJ2-4	-	CASSSFPGLALAKNIQYF	TGTGCCAGCAGCTCGTTTCCGGGACTAGCGTTAGCCAAAAACATTCAGTACTTC
TRBV5-6	-	TRBJ1-2	few	CASSLGRGRGGYGYTF	TGTGCCAGCAGCTTGGGACGGGGACGGGGAGGCTATGGCTACACCTTC
TRBV9	-	TRBJ2-1	-	CASSVDLQGGYNEQFF	TGTGCCAGCAGCGTAGACTTGCAGGGGGGCTACAATGAGCAGTTCTTC
TRBV2	TRBD1	TRBJ2-3	once	CASRPGTGYGTDTQYF	TGTGCCAGCAGGCCCGGGACAGGGTACGGCACAGATACGCAGTATTTT
TRBV29-1	TRBD1	TRBJ1-2	-	CSVRTGKEDGYTF	TGCAGCGTACGGACAGGGAAGGAGGATGGCTACACCTTC
TRBV7-8	-	TRBJ1-5	-	CASSLGPIGGLSNQPQHF	TGTGCCAGCAGCTTAGGTCCCATCGGGGGGCTCAGCAATCAGCCCCAACATTTT